At least ten counts were recorded for the clone carrying this T cell receptor beta chain. What it recognizes is unknown. Via MiXCR, TCRdb re-called the reads, giving one row per CDR3 protein. The table records roughly 860,000 distinct CDR3 sequences, around a third of them present only once. The sample comes from a study of T cell repertoires in cytomegalovirus infection. Overall study: HLA-B-restricted CMV epitopes that are well studied, plus recently identified HLA-C-restricted ones, were used by the study. It can be stated that public TCR beta signatures indicated CMV infection as well as a matching HLA type.

Study-level points and caveats: Pooled public TCR beta family frequency picked out CMV carriers with the relevant HLA. The study found HLA-C-restricted CMV-specific TCR beta clonotypes dominating the ex vivo response.

V lost 1 base and J lost 7, with 16 bases in between. Germline CDR1 SGHTA, CDR2 FQGNSA. The CDR3 sequence is 15 residues long. This receptor was identified in a human donor in good health (CMV status not recorded). Some clones in this sample may be carry-over from other donors' samples. This sequence joins TRBV7-2 and TRBJ2-5; TRBD1 or TRBD2 may be the D gene (5 bases each). Specimen: cultured CD8+ T cells from PBMCs, collected from culture after CMV antigen stimulation. For the CDR3, the DNA is TGTGCCAGCAGCTTAGTCCCAGGGATGAGCGGGACCCAGTACTTC. Translated, it gives CASSLVPGMSGTQYF.